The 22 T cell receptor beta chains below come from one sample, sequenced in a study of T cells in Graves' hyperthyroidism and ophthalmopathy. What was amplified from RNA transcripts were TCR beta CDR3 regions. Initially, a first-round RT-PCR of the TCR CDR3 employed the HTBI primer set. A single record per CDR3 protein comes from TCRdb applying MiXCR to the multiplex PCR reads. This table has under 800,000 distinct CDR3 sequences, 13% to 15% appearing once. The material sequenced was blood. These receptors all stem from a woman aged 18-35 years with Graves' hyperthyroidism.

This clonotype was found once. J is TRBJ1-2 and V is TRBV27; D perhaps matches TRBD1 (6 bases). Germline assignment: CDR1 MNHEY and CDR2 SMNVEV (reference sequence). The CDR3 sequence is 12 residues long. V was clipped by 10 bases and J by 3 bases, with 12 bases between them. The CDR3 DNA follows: TGTGCCACCCGGGGGCGGGACTATGGCTACACCTTC. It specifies CATRGRDYGYTF.

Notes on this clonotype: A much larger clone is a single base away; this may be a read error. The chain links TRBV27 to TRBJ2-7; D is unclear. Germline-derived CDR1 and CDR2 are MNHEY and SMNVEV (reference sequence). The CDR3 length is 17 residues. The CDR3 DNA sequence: TGTGCCAGCAGTCTCGCGCCCCCTGGGTGGACGTCCTACGGGCAGTACTTC. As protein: CASSLAPPGWTSYGQYF.

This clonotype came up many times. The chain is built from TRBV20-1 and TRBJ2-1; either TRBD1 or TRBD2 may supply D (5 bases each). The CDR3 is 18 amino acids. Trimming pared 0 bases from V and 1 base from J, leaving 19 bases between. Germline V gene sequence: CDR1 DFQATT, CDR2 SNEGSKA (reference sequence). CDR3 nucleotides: TGCAGTGCTAGAGATCCAACTAGTTCGGGGCAGTCCTACAATGAGCAGTTCTTC. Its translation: CSARDPTSSGQSYNEQFF.

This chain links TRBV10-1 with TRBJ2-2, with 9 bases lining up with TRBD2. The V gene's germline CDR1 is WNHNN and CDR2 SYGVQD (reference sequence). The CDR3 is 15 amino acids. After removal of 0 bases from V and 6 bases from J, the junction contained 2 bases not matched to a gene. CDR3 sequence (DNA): TGCGCCAGCAGTGAGTCGGGACTAGCTTCCGGGGAGCTGTTTTTT. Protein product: CASSESGLASGELFF.

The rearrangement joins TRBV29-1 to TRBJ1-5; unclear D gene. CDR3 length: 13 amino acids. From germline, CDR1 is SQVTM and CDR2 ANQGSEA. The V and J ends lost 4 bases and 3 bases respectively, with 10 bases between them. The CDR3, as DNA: TGCAGCGTTGCTCCAGGTCACAATCAGCCCCAGCATTTT. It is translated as CSVAPGHNQPQHF.

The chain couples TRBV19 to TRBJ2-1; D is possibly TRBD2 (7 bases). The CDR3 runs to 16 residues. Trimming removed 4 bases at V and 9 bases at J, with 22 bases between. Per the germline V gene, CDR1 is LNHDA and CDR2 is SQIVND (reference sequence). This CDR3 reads CASSSGQALRGGEQFF. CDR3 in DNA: TGTGCCAGTAGTAGCGGACAAGCCCTTAGGGGGGGTGAGCAGTTCTTC.

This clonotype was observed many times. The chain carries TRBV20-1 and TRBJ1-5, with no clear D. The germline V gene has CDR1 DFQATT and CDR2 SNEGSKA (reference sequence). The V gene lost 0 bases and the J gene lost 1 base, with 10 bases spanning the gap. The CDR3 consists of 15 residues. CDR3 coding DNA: TGCAGTGCTAGAGAGGTCCGGACCAGCAATCAGCCCCAGCATTTT. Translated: CSAREVRTSNQPQHF.

DNA for the CDR3: TGTGCCATCAGTGACCTAGCGGGGAATGAGCAGTTCTTC. Protein: CAISDLAGNEQFF. The V call is TRBV10-3, the J call TRBJ2-1, with 9 bases aligning to TRBD2. This CDR3 is built from 13 residues. From germline, CDR1 is ENHRY and CDR2 SYGVKD. The V segment lost 3 bases and the J segment 7 bases; nucleotides outside the gene matches: 1.

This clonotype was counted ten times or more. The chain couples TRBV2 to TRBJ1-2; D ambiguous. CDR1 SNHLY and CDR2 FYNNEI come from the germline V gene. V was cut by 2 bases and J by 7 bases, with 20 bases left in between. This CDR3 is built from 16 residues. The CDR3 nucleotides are TGTGCCAGCAGTGAATCTCACGGGATGAGCGGTAGTGGCTACACCTTC. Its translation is CASSESHGMSGSGYTF.

In nucleotides, the CDR3 is TGTGCCTGGTCTCGGACGGTGAACTATGGCTACACCTTC. It codes for CAWSRTVNYGYTF. The chain has TRBV30 and TRBJ1-2; D remains unclear. The CDR3 is made up of 13 amino acids. CDR1 and CDR2 (germline): GTSNPN, SVGIG (reference sequence). The V end was cut by 5 bases, the J end by 2 bases, with 12 bases between.

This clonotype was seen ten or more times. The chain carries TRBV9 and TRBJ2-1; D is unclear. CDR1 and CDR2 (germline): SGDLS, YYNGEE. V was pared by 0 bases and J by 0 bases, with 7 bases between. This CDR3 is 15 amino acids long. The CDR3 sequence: CASSVGTSSYNEQFF. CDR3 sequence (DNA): TGTGCCAGCAGCGTAGGTACCAGCTCCTACAATGAGCAGTTCTTC.

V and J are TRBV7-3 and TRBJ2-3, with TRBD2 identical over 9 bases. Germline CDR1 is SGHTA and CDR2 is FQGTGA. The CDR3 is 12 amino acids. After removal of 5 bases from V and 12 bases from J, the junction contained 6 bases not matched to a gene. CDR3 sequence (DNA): TGTGCCAGCAGCGCCGCGGGAGGGCCCCAGTATTTT. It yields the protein CASSAAGGPQYF.

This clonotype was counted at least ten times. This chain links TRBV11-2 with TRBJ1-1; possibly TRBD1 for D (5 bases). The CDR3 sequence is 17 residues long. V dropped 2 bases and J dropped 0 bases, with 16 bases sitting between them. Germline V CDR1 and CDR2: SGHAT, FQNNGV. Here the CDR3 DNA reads TGTGCCAGCAGCTTAAGGTCCCAGGGCCTACTGAACACTGAAGCTTTCTTT. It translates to CASSLRSQGLLNTEAFF. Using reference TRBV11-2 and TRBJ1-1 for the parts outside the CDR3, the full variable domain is EAGVAQSPRYKIIEKRQSVAFWCNPISGHATLYWYQQILGQGPKLLIQFQNNGVVDDSQLPKDRFSAERLKGVDSTLKIQPAKLEDSAVYLCASSLRSQGLLNTEAFFGQGTRLTVV.

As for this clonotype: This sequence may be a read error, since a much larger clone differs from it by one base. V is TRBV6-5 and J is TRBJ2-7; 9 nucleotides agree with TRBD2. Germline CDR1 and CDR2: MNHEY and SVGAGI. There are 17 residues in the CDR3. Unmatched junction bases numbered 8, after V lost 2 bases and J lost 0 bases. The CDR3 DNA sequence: TGTGCCAGCAGTTACCCGGCTAGCGGGATGAACTCCTACGAGCAGTACTTC. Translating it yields CASSYPASGMNSYEQYF.

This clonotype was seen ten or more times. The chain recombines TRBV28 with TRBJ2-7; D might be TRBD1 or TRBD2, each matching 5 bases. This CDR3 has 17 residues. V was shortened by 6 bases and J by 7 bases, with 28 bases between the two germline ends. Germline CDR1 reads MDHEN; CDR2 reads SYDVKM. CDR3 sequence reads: CASSPLLWGSPIWEQYF. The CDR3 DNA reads TGTGCCAGCAGCCCCCTACTATGGGGGAGTCCCATATGGGAGCAGTACTTC.

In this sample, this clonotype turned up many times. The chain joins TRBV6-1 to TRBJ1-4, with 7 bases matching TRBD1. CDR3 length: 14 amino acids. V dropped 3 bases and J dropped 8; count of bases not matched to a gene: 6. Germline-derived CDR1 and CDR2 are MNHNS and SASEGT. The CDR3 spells CASSDRDSQEKLFF. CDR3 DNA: TGTGCCAGCAGTGACCGGGACAGTCAAGAAAAACTGTTTTTT.

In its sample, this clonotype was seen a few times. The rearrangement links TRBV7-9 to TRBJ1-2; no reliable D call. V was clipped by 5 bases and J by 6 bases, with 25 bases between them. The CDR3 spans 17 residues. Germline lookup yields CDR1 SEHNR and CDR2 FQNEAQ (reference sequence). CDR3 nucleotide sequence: TGTGCCAGCAGCACCCCCGATCCACCGGTTAGAAAAAATGGCTACACCTTC. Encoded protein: CASSTPDPPVRKNGYTF. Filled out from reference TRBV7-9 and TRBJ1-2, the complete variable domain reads DTGVSQNPRHKITKRGQNVTFRCDPISEHNRLYWYRQTLGQGPEFLTYFQNEAQLEKSRLLSDRFSAERPKGSFSTLEIQRTEQGDSAMYLCASSTPDPPVRKNGYTFGSGTRLTVV.

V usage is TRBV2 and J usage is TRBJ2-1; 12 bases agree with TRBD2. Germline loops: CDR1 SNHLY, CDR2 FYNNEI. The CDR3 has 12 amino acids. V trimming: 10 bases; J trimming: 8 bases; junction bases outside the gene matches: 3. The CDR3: CAKTSGSHEQFF. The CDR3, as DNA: TGTGCCAAGACTAGCGGGAGTCATGAGCAGTTCTTC.

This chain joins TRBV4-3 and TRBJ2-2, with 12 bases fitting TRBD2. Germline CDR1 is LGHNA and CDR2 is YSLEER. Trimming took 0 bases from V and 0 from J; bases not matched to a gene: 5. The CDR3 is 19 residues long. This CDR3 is CASSQETRTSGANTGELFF. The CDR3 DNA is TGCGCCAGCAGCCAAGAGACTAGGACTAGCGGGGCGAACACCGGGGAGCTGTTTTTT.

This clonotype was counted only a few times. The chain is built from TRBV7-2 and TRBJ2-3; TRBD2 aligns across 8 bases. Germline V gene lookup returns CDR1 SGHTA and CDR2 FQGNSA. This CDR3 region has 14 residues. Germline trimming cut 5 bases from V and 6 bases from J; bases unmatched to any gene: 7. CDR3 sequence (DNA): TGTGCCAGCAGCCGGAGCGGGGGAGGGGATACGCAGTATTTT. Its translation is CASSRSGGGDTQYF.

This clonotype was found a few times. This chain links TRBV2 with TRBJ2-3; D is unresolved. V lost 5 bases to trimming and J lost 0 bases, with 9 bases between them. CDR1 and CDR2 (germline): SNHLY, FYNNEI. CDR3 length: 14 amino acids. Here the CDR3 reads CASSLPWSTDTQYF. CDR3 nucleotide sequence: TGTGCCAGCAGTCTCCCTTGGAGCACAGATACGCAGTATTTT.

The CDR3 DNA is TGTGCCAGCAGTCGCGCGGGACTAGCTTCAGATACGCAGTATTTT. Amino acid sequence: CASSRAGLASDTQYF. V is TRBV27 and J is TRBJ2-3, with 9 bases lining up with TRBD2. This CDR3 has 15 residues. Germline V gene sequence: CDR1 MNHEY, CDR2 SMNVEV (reference sequence). V gave up 5 bases and J gave up 4 bases; unmatched junction bases: 7.